This passage covers 21 T cell receptor beta chains from one sample sequenced in a study of T cell repertoires in cytomegalovirus infection. TCRdb fed the reads into MiXCR, producing one record per CDR3 protein. The sample lists about 270,000 distinct CDR3 sequences, around 20% occurring once. Their antigens are not known. Source: cultured PBMCs, taken from culture after CMV antigen stimulation. These receptors were taken from a human donor in good health (CMV status not recorded). Some clones in this sample may be carry-over from other donors' samples.

The chain uses TRBV6-1 and TRBJ1-5; 8 bases fit TRBD1. Germline V gene sequence: CDR1 MNHNS, CDR2 SASEGT. The CDR3 loop spans 15 amino acids. V gave up 6 bases and J gave up 4 bases; unmatched junction bases: 8. The CDR3 nucleotides read TGTGCCAGCAGCGGAACAGGGGGAAGGAATCAGCCCCAGCATTTT. Encoded protein: CASSGTGGRNQPQHF.

This clonotype was recorded at least ten times. The gene calls are TRBV2 and TRBJ2-1; 8 bases align to TRBD2. The CDR3 contains 15 residues. J gave up 3 bases and V 6 bases, and 7 bases lay outside the gene matches. The V gene's germline CDR1 is SNHLY and CDR2 FYNNEI. CDR3 region: CASSPLAGGYNEQFF. DNA for the CDR3: TGTGCCAGCAGCCCCCTAGCGGGTGGCTACAATGAGCAGTTCTTC.

This clonotype was detected ten times or more. V and J are TRBV12-3 or TRBV12-4 and TRBJ1-5; the match to TRBD1 covers 7 bases. After removal of 6 bases from V and 0 bases from J, the junction contained 2 bases not matched to a gene. This CDR3 contains 14 residues. This chain's CDR3 is CASSRQGSNQPQHF. The CDR3 DNA sequence: TGTGCCAGCAGCCGACAGGGTAGCAATCAGCCCCAGCATTTT.

This clonotype was observed at least ten times. The gene calls are TRBV7-2 and TRBJ2-1; D uncertain. Per the germline V gene, CDR1 is SGHTA and CDR2 is FQGNSA. The length of the CDR3 is 13 residues. V lost 4 bases and J lost 3, with 7 bases in between. CDR3 loop: CASSSEIYNEQFF. The CDR3, as DNA: TGTGCCAGCAGCTCGGAGATCTACAATGAGCAGTTCTTC. Supplemented by reference TRBV7-2 and TRBJ2-1, the full variable domain reads GAGVSQSPSNKVTEKGKDVELRCDPISGHTALYWYRQSLGQGLEFLIYFQGNSAPDKSGLPSDRFSAERTGGSVSTLTIQRTQQEDSAVYLCASSSEIYNEQFFGPGTRLTVL.

This clonotype was detected ten times or more. The chain employs TRBV6-1 and TRBJ2-7; D gene ambiguous. CDR3 length: 15 residues. The germline gives CDR1 MNHNS, CDR2 SASEGT. V lost 0 bases and J 0 bases, leaving 9 bases between the germline ends. This CDR3 reads CASSEAPVGSYEQYV. The DNA for the CDR3 is TGTGCCAGCAGTGAAGCGCCGGTAGGCTCCTACGAGCAGTACGTC.

The chain is built from TRBV20-1 and TRBJ1-1; D is unclear. The germline V gene encodes CDR1 DFQATT and CDR2 SNEGSKA (reference sequence). The CDR3 consists of 12 residues. The CDR3 reads CRCGSSNTEAFF. As DNA, the CDR3 is TGCAGATGCGGTTCCTCGAACACTGAAGCTTTCTTT.

The V gene is TRBV7-8, the J gene TRBJ1-3, with a tentative D call TRBD1 (6 bases). The CDR3 runs 15 residues. Germline-derived CDR1 and CDR2 are SGHVS and FQNEAQ. Trimming took 4 bases from V and 2 from J, leaving 12 bases between them. The CDR3 is CASSSLQGPGNTIYF. The CDR3 region has the DNA TGTGCCAGCAGCTCCTTACAGGGTCCTGGAAACACCATATATTTT.

This clonotype came up a few times. V gene TRBV20-1 combines with J gene TRBJ2-3; 11 positions agree with TRBD2. The CDR3 is made up of 19 amino acids. V dropped 3 bases and J dropped 6; count of bases not matched to a gene: 20. Per the germline V gene, CDR1 is DFQATT and CDR2 is SNEGSKA (reference sequence). CDR3 DNA: TGCAGTGCTAGCCCGATCACGCCGGGACTAGCGGAAAGTCCCGATACGCAGTATTTT. It specifies CSASPITPGLAESPDTQYF.

This clonotype was found many times. The chain joins TRBV7-2 to TRBJ1-4; D not certain. Germline CDR1 reads SGHTA; CDR2 reads FQGNSA. Trimming pared 5 bases from V and 4 bases from J, leaving 2 bases between. The CDR3 is 11 amino acids. The CDR3 loop reads CASSINEKLFF. The DNA for the CDR3 is TGTGCCAGCAGCATTAATGAAAAACTGTTTTTT.

This chain uses TRBV5-6 with TRBJ1-1; D is ambiguous. V shed 1 base and J shed 4 bases, with 8 bases lying between them. Germline CDR1 and CDR2: SGHDT and YYEEEE. The CDR3 totals 13 residues. The CDR3 reads CASSLTLATEAFF. Here the CDR3 DNA reads TGTGCCAGCAGCTTGACCCTAGCCACTGAAGCTTTCTTT.

This rearrangement joins TRBV14 to TRBJ1-2; 7 nucleotides align to TRBD1. The CDR3 is 14 amino acids. Unmatched junction bases numbered 8, after V lost 1 base and J lost 9 bases. Looked up from germline, CDR1 is SGHDN and CDR2 is FVKESK. CDR3 DNA: TGTGCCAGCAGCCAAGCGCAAGGGGGCCTTAGCTACACCTTC. It codes for CASSQAQGGLSYTF.

This clonotype was counted between two and nine times. The CDR3 region is CASSLDEGGYTF. Here the CDR3 DNA reads TGTGCCAGCAGCTTAGATGAGGGGGGCTACACCTTC. The chain combines TRBV7-2 with TRBJ1-2; tentatively, D is TRBD1 (5 bases). The CDR3 has 12 amino acids. Germline CDR1 reads SGHTA; CDR2 reads FQGNSA. Trimming removed 1 base from V and 8 bases from J, with 8 bases in between.

The table lists this clonotype with many counts. V and J are TRBV28 and TRBJ1-4, with TRBD1 identical over 8 bases. Germline CDR1 MDHEN, CDR2 SYDVKM. CDR3 size: 15 residues. The V gene end was trimmed by 5 bases and the J gene end by 2 bases; junction bases not matched to a gene: 4. The CDR3 loop is CASSRQGTTNEKLFF. DNA for the CDR3: TGTGCCAGCAGTAGACAGGGGACGACTAATGAAAAACTGTTTTTT. Supplemented by reference TRBV28 and TRBJ1-4, the full variable domain reads DVKVTQSSRYLVKRTGEKVFLECVQDMDHENMFWYRQDPGLGLRLIYFSYDVKMKEKGDIPEGYSVSREKKERFSLILESASTNQTSMYLCASSRQGTTNEKLFFGSGTQLSVL.

This clonotype was observed many times. The chain uses TRBV4-1 and TRBJ2-3, with D tentatively TRBD1 or TRBD2 (6 bases each). Trimming left V 0 bases short and J 4 bases short, with 14 bases between. Germline V gives CDR1 MGHRA, CDR2 YSYEKL. The CDR3 consists of 16 residues. The CDR3 DNA reads as TGCGCCAGCAGCCAAGAGGCAAAGGGGGGCCCAGATACGCAGTATTTT. The encoded protein is CASSQEAKGGPDTQYF.

This clonotype was picked up a small number of times. V and J are TRBV4-1 and TRBJ1-2, with 9 bases lining up with TRBD1. V was clipped by 0 bases and J by 8 bases; unmatched bases: 13. Germline V lookup: CDR1 MGHRA, CDR2 YSYEKL. The CDR3 sequence is 17 residues long. DNA for the CDR3: TGCGCCAGCAGCCAAGATAGTTCGGGACAGGGTACGGGAGGCTACACCTTC. As protein: CASSQDSSGQGTGGYTF.

This clonotype was seen a few times. The chain carries TRBV7-9 and TRBJ2-1; D not resolved. Trimming removed 1 base from V and 5 bases from J, with 12 bases in between. The CDR3 consists of 15 residues. Looked up from germline, CDR1 is SEHNR and CDR2 is FQNEAQ (reference sequence). CDR3 loop: CASSLELAGNNEQFF. In nucleotides, the CDR3 is TGTGCCAGCAGCTTAGAGTTAGCAGGCAACAATGAGCAGTTCTTC.

This clonotype has just a few counts. The rearrangement links TRBV4-1 to TRBJ2-3; 10 bases map to TRBD2. Germline values: CDR1 MGHRA, CDR2 YSYEKL. V lost 2 bases, J lost 2 bases, and 10 bases stayed unmatched. CDR3 size: 18 residues. CDR3 nucleotide sequence: TGCGCCAGCAGCCAAATCGTCGAAGCGGGAGGGCCCACAGATACGCAGTATTTT. Translated, it gives CASSQIVEAGGPTDTQYF.

This clonotype was counted at least ten times. The rearrangement uses TRBV11-3 and TRBJ2-1; 14 bases are shared with TRBD2. Trimming at V came to 5 bases and at J to 7 bases, leaving 10 bases not matched to a gene. Per the germline V gene, CDR1 is SGHNT and CDR2 is YENEEA. This CDR3 is 17 amino acids long. The CDR3 protein is CASSQGLAGGGGNEQFF. The CDR3 DNA follows: TGTGCCAGCAGCCAAGGACTAGCGGGAGGTGGTGGTAATGAGCAGTTCTTC.

This clonotype showed up many times. The chain is built from TRBV7-2 and TRBJ1-5; a possible D gene is TRBD1 (5 bases). This CDR3 is 18 amino acids long. Germline lookup yields CDR1 SGHTA and CDR2 FQGNSA. The germline V and J ends were trimmed by 1 base and 10 bases, with 26 bases remaining between them. CDR3 coding DNA: TGTGCCAGCAGCTTAGAAATTTCAGGGAGGGTTGGCCCGGAACCCCAGCATTTT. Its protein product is CASSLEISGRVGPEPQHF.

The V gene is TRBV20-1, the J gene TRBJ2-5, with 12 bases that match TRBD2. After removal of 0 bases from V and 6 bases from J, the junction contained 5 bases not matched to a gene. This CDR3 spans 15 amino acids. Germline V CDR1 and CDR2: DFQATT, SNEGSKA (reference sequence). Here the CDR3 DNA reads TGCAGTGCTAGAGATCTAGCGGGAGGGCCCCAGACCCAGTACTTC. Translation gives CSARDLAGGPQTQYF.

This clonotype was detected once. The gene calls are TRBV12-3 or TRBV12-4 and TRBJ1-2; D is unresolved. The CDR3 loop spans 15 amino acids. V was pared by 5 bases and J by 3 bases, with 16 bases between. The CDR3 DNA reads as TGTGCCAGCAGTCAGTCGACCGCGGGCTACTATGGCTACACCTTC. Amino acids: CASSQSTAGYYGYTF.